A single sample gave rise to the 32 T cell receptor beta chains below, sequenced in a study of T cells after yellow fever vaccination. TCRdb reprocessed the 5' RACE reads with MiXCR, giving one entry per CDR3 protein. Here the sample spans 550,000 to 750,000 distinct CDR3 sequences, roughly 12% being singletons. Sequenced here: PBMCs, sampled on the day of the yellow fever booster vaccination. The receptor set was obtained from a young man who received the YFV17D yellow fever vaccine.

CDR3 sequence reads: CASSSRQATFYEQYF. The CDR3 DNA reads TGTGCCAGCAGCTCCCGACAGGCGACCTTCTACGAGCAGTACTTC. This chain uses TRBV7-2 with TRBJ2-7, with a possible D match to TRBD1 (6 bases). Germline V gene data show CDR1 as SGHTA and CDR2 as FQGNSA. Trimming pared 4 bases from V and 3 bases from J, leaving 16 bases between. This CDR3 has 15 amino acids.

This clonotype was seen a few times. The chain recombines TRBV12-3 or TRBV12-4 with TRBJ2-2; D ambiguous. The CDR3 is made up of 13 amino acids. Trimming removed 4 bases from V and 6 bases from J, with 9 bases in between. The DNA of the CDR3 is TGTGCCAGCAGTTCCTACTCGTCCGGGGAGCTGTTTTTT. It translates to CASSSYSSGELFF.

This clonotype was seen ten or more times. This chain joins TRBV12-3 or TRBV12-4 and TRBJ2-3, with TRBD1 as a possible D gene (6 bases). V was trimmed by 3 bases and J by 3 bases, leaving 10 bases between them. The CDR3 runs 14 residues. CDR3 in amino acids: CASSFLGATDTQYF. In DNA form, the CDR3 reads TGTGCCAGCAGTTTCTTGGGGGCGACAGATACGCAGTATTTT.

This clonotype was counted a few times. The chain has TRBV19 and TRBJ2-2, with D hard to call. Trimming shortened V by 5 bases and J by 4 bases, and 14 bases separated the two germline ends. Germline CDR1 LNHDA, CDR2 SQIVND (reference sequence). CDR3 size: 15 residues. This CDR3 is CASSYGLVATGELFF. CDR3 DNA sequence: TGTGCCAGTAGTTATGGCCTAGTTGCCACCGGGGAGCTGTTTTTT.

This clonotype was counted a few times. The chain uses TRBV12-3 or TRBV12-4 and TRBJ1-1; no firm D call. The V end was cut by 3 bases, the J end by 6 bases, with 14 bases between. The CDR3 is made up of 14 amino acids. In DNA form, the CDR3 reads TGTGCCAGCAGTTTTGGACGATTTTTGGCTGAAGCTTTCTTT. Translated, it gives CASSFGRFLAEAFF.

A few counts support this clonotype. The chain couples TRBV9 to TRBJ2-6; D call uncertain. V dropped 4 bases and J dropped 4 bases, with 6 bases sitting between them. CDR1 and CDR2 (germline): SGDLS, YYNGEE. The CDR3 runs to 13 residues. CDR3 sequence reads: CASSTGGANVLTF. In nucleotides, the CDR3 is TGTGCCAGCAGCACCGGGGGGGCCAACGTCCTGACTTTC.

This clonotype showed up just a few times. This sequence joins TRBV20-1 and TRBJ2-3; 8 nucleotides align to TRBD2. This CDR3 contains 15 residues. Germline-derived CDR1 and CDR2 are DFQATT and SNEGSKA (reference sequence). Losses at the gene ends were 3 bases for V and 0 bases for J; bases not matched to a gene: 5. The CDR3 sequence: CSASVAGRSTDTQYF. The CDR3 DNA follows: TGCAGTGCTAGCGTAGCGGGAAGAAGCACAGATACGCAGTATTTT.

The genes are TRBV7-3 and TRBJ2-7; the match to TRBD2 covers 9 bases. The CDR3 covers 15 residues. With V trimmed by 2 bases and J by 6 bases, 8 bases remained unmatched. Germline V CDR1 and CDR2: SGHTA, FQGTGA. The CDR3 protein is CASSLFAGGPGEQYF. For the CDR3, the DNA is TGTGCCAGCAGCTTATTCGCGGGAGGGCCAGGCGAGCAGTACTTC.

The CDR3 region is CASSKGGLETGELFF. The CDR3 DNA is TGCGCCAGCAGCAAAGGGGGATTGGAGACCGGGGAGCTGTTTTTT. This rearrangement joins TRBV5-1 to TRBJ2-2, with D perhaps matching TRBD1 (6 bases). The CDR3 loop spans 15 amino acids. The V gene's germline CDR1 is SGHRS and CDR2 YFSETQ. V gave up 4 bases and J gave up 5 bases, with 15 bases separating them.

This clonotype was seen ten or more times. The chain is built from TRBV4-1 and TRBJ2-2; weak D call: TRBD1 (6 bases). This CDR3 has 16 amino acids. The germline gives CDR1 MGHRA, CDR2 YSYEKL. Trimming pared 2 bases from V and 4 bases from J, leaving 14 bases between. The chain's CDR3 is CASSQQFTGSTGELFF. CDR3 DNA sequence: TGCGCCAGCAGCCAACAATTTACAGGGAGCACCGGGGAGCTGTTTTTT.

The rearrangement uses TRBV6-1 and TRBJ2-7, with D perhaps being TRBD1 or TRBD2 (5 bases each). The CDR3 spans 15 residues. The V end lost 4 bases, the J end lost 4 bases, and 17 bases lay between the germline ends. Per germline, CDR1 MNHNS and CDR2 SASEGT. CDR3 residues: CASSANHGTGYEQYF. The CDR3 nucleotides read TGTGCCAGCAGTGCCAACCACGGGACCGGATACGAGCAGTACTTC.

The chain carries TRBV7-2 and TRBJ1-4; D is unclear. The CDR3 runs 14 residues. Germline V gene lookup returns CDR1 SGHTA and CDR2 FQGNSA. Trimming removed 4 bases at V and 8 bases at J, with 14 bases between. In DNA form, the CDR3 reads TGTGCCAGCAGCTCCGGGTCCCCAAGCGAAAAACTGTTTTTT. Translation gives CASSSGSPSEKLFF.

The V gene is TRBV20-1, the J gene TRBJ2-1; tentative D call: TRBD1 (6 bases). CDR3 length: 17 amino acids. Germline assignment: CDR1 DFQATT and CDR2 SNEGSKA (reference sequence). Deletions cut 0 bases from V and 4 bases from J, with 19 bases between. The CDR3 coding sequence is TGCAGTGCTAGAGATCTCGGGACGCAAAGGGGGTACAATGAGCAGTTCTTC. Its protein product is CSARDLGTQRGYNEQFF.

The chain uses TRBV20-1 and TRBJ2-5, with D hard to call. Between the trimmed V and J ends, which lost 1 base and 0 bases, there was a span of 12 bases. The germline gives CDR1 DFQATT, CDR2 SNEGSKA (reference sequence). The CDR3 consists of 15 residues. CDR3 nucleotide sequence: TGCAGTGCTAGAGGGACGGTCCACTACCAAGAGACCCAGTACTTC. It is translated as CSARGTVHYQETQYF.

This clonotype was counted only a few times. V usage is TRBV6-5 and J usage is TRBJ1-3; D remains ambiguous. The CDR3 extends over 13 amino acids. The V gene's germline CDR1 is MNHEY and CDR2 SVGAGI. V lost 4 bases and J 3 bases, leaving 7 bases between the germline ends. The DNA of the CDR3 is TGTGCCAGCAGTTCCGCAAATGGAAACACCATATATTTT. Translation: CASSSANGNTIYF.

This clonotype was observed a handful of times. The rearrangement uses TRBV10-3 and TRBJ2-3, with TRBD2 matching 9 bases. Germline V CDR1 and CDR2: ENHRY, SYGVKD. The CDR3 covers 15 residues. V was pared by 3 bases and J by 4 bases, with 5 bases of the junction left unmatched. CDR3 nucleotide sequence: TGTGCCATCAGTGAATATGTAGCGGGAGCAGATACGCAGTATTTT. Translation: CAISEYVAGADTQYF.

In the case of this clonotype: The germline gene is not matched at one end of the junction; a read error may be the cause. The V call is TRBV3-1, the J call TRBJ2-2; D is possibly TRBD2 (6 bases). The CDR3 consists of 15 residues. Germline assignment: CDR1 LGHDT and CDR2 YNNKEL (reference sequence). The CDR3 is CASTQEGGSTGELFF. In nucleotides, the CDR3 is TGTGCCAGCACCCAAGAGGGAGGCAGCACCGGGGAGCTGTTTTTT.

The chain links TRBV5-1 to TRBJ2-5; 9 bases match TRBD1. Germline V lookup: CDR1 SGHRS, CDR2 YFSETQ. The CDR3 loop spans 14 amino acids. J gave up 1 base and V 3 bases, and 1 base lay outside the gene matches. The CDR3 reads CASSWGQGQETQYF. The CDR3 DNA sequence: TGCGCCAGCAGCTGGGGACAGGGCCAAGAGACCCAGTACTTC.

This chain uses TRBV12-3 or TRBV12-4 with TRBJ1-1; no clear D gene. Trimming took off 5 bases at V and 11 bases at J, with 18 bases between the two ends. The CDR3 totals 13 residues. CDR3 amino acids: CASSTSGSETAFF. The CDR3 coding sequence is TGTGCCAGCAGTACCAGCGGTTCGGAGACTGCTTTCTTT.

This clonotype was seen more than once but under ten times. V is TRBV28 and J is TRBJ2-1; the match to TRBD2 covers 12 bases. The CDR3 sequence is 15 residues long. Germline V gives CDR1 MDHEN, CDR2 SYDVKM. Trimming cost V 7 bases and J 9 bases; bases outside gene matches: 10. CDR3 amino acids: CASTVLAGGPLEQFF. DNA of the CDR3: TGTGCCAGCACAGTTCTAGCGGGAGGGCCCCTTGAGCAGTTCTTC.

The chain uses TRBV5-1 and TRBJ2-2; D unresolved. This CDR3 has 15 residues. V was clipped by 2 bases and J by 1 base, with 9 bases between them. The germline CDR1 and CDR2 sequences are SGHRS and YFSETQ. The CDR3 DNA is TGCGCCAGCAGCTTCGGGTCGAGGAACACCGGGGAGCTGTTTTTT. It is translated as CASSFGSRNTGELFF.

This clonotype showed up just a few times. The chain links TRBV11-3 to TRBJ2-1, with 8 bases lining up with TRBD2. Germline CDR1 SGHNT, CDR2 YENEEA. The trim removed 5 bases at V and 8 bases at J, leaving 8 bases unmatched. The CDR3 sequence is 14 residues long. Here the CDR3 reads CASSPKRESDEQFF. In nucleotides, the CDR3 is TGTGCCAGCAGCCCCAAGCGGGAGTCGGATGAGCAGTTCTTC.

The chain joins TRBV5-1 to TRBJ2-7; unclear D gene. The CDR3 runs to 16 residues. Germline loops: CDR1 SGHRS, CDR2 YFSETQ. V shed 2 bases and J shed 3 bases, with 18 bases lying between them. The CDR3 is CASSLSSLTPDYEQYF. The CDR3, as DNA: TGCGCCAGCAGCTTATCATCCCTCACCCCAGACTACGAGCAGTACTTC.

This rearrangement joins TRBV5-1 to TRBJ2-7; 8 nucleotides line up with TRBD1. CDR3 length equals 16 residues. Trimming cost V 1 base and J 4 bases; bases outside gene matches: 10. CDR1 and CDR2 (germline): SGHRS, YFSETQ. The CDR3 loop is CASSLSVRTGRYEQYF. The CDR3 bases are TGCGCCAGCAGCTTGTCGGTGCGGACAGGGAGGTACGAGCAGTACTTC. Full variable domain (outside the CDR3, taken from reference TRBV5-1 and TRBJ2-7): KAGVTQTPRYLIKTRGQQVTLSCSPISGHRSVSWYQQTPGQGLQFLFEYFSETQRNKGNFPGRFSGRQFSNSRSEMNVSTLELGDSALYLCASSLSVRTGRYEQYFGPGTRLTVT.

This clonotype has only a few counts. The chain combines TRBV9 with TRBJ2-5; 11 nucleotides match TRBD2. CDR3 length equals 16 residues. The ends lost 5 bases at V and 4 bases at J; junction bases unmatched: 10. The germline V gene encodes CDR1 SGDLS and CDR2 YYNGEE. The CDR3 DNA reads TGTGCCAGCAGTGAATTTAGCGGGAGGGATGGAGAGACCCAGTACTTC. The encoded protein is CASSEFSGRDGETQYF. The whole variable domain, filled in from reference TRBV9 and TRBJ2-5, reads DSGVTQTPKHLITATGQRVTLRCSPRSGDLSVYWYQQSLDQGLQFLIQYYNGEERAKGNILERFSAQQFPDLHSELNLSSLELGDSALYFCASSEFSGRDGETQYFGPGTRLLVL.

In its sample, this clonotype was seen a few times. The rearrangement uses TRBV19 and TRBJ2-3; TRBD2 agrees at 10 bases. The germline V gene has CDR1 LNHDA and CDR2 SQIVND (reference sequence). Trimming removed 9 bases from V and 2 bases from J; junction bases left unmatched: 2. CDR3 size: 13 residues. The CDR3 DNA is TGTGCCAGCGGACTAGCGGACACAGATACGCAGTATTTT. Amino acids: CASGLADTDTQYF.

A note on this clonotype: As the CDR3 is not closed by the conserved phenylalanine or tryptophan, this likely results from a read error. The V call is TRBV10-3, the J call TRBJ2-3; D call uncertain. V was shortened by 8 bases and J by 4 bases, with 7 bases between the two germline ends. The germline CDR1 and CDR2 sequences are ENHRY and SYGVKD. The CDR3 contains 11 residues. The CDR3 nucleotides are TGTGCCATCTCTACGGCAGATACGCAGTATTCT. Translating it yields CAISTADTQYS.

Only a few counts were recorded for this clonotype. The chain has TRBV6-5 and TRBJ2-7; 11 bases are a match to TRBD2. The CDR3 spans 18 residues. The ends lost 2 bases at V and 1 base at J; junction bases unmatched: 10. Germline V gene data show CDR1 as MNHEY and CDR2 as SVGAGI. The CDR3 DNA reads TGTGCCAGCAGTTACGGACCAAGTGGGACTAGCGGATCCTACGAGCAGTACTTC. Its translation: CASSYGPSGTSGSYEQYF.

This clonotype was found a few times. The chain combines TRBV5-1 with TRBJ2-7, with D unclear. Trimming took off 0 bases at V and 3 bases at J, with 19 bases between the two ends. Germline loops: CDR1 SGHRS, CDR2 YFSETQ. The length of the CDR3 is 17 residues. The CDR3 reads CASSLVAALPTIYEQYF. For the CDR3, the DNA is TGCGCCAGCAGCTTGGTTGCAGCCCTTCCTACGATCTACGAGCAGTACTTC.

In nucleotides, the CDR3 is TGTGCCAGCAGCTTAGCCGCGGGATTATCTGGCGAGCAGTACTTC. Translated: CASSLAAGLSGEQYF. This chain uses TRBV7-2 with TRBJ2-7, with D possibly matching TRBD2 (6 bases). CDR3 length: 15 residues. Per germline, CDR1 SGHTA and CDR2 FQGNSA. Trimming shortened V by 0 bases and J by 6 bases, and 15 bases separated the two germline ends.

The chain couples TRBV10-3 to TRBJ2-7; 11 nucleotides line up with TRBD1. The CDR3 sequence is 14 residues long. CDR1 is ENHRY, CDR2 SYGVKD, per germline. With 6 bases clipped from V and 6 bases from J, the junction kept 7 bases outside the gene matches. The CDR3 protein is CAIRIGQGASEQYF. The CDR3 bases are TGTGCCATCAGAATCGGACAGGGGGCTAGCGAGCAGTACTTC.

The chain joins TRBV14 to TRBJ2-1, with 12 positions matching TRBD2. The germline V gene encodes CDR1 SGHDN and CDR2 FVKESK. J lost 16 bases, V lost 3 bases, and 13 bases had no gene match. The CDR3 is made up of 15 amino acids. CDR3 loop: CASSQTGLAGIMLFF. The CDR3 bases are TGTGCCAGCAGCCAGACTGGACTAGCGGGAATAATGCTATTCTTC.